This T cell receptor beta chain was captured by sequencing in a study of beta chain features in type 1 diabetes. Findings and caveats of the study: Type 1 diabetes patients had TCRB CDR3s that were shorter (moderately but significantly so) in all four CD4+ subsets. Junctions at VDJ sites from type 1 diabetes patients had fewer insertions and more deletions.

The investigators reverse transcribed all of the isolated RNA, so they sequenced expressed TCRB transcripts. Measured with immunoSEQ multiplex PCR; TCRdb has only the in-frame clones, and not every one. The top ten clones hold more than 0.09% of a sample with about 640,000 clones, 9.5% to 15% of them seen once. A heparinised blood draw that averaged approximately 120 mL was obtained once from each donor. Sorting of CD4+ naive, central memory, regulatory and stem cell-like memory cells was performed via CD45RO/CCR7/CD25/CD127/CD95/CD27. About this clone: The target antigen is unknown.

The germline V and J ends were trimmed by 8 bases and 0 bases, with 13 bases remaining between them. Germline CDR1 is SEHNR and CDR2 is FQNEAQ (reference sequence). CDR3 length: 14 residues. The source of this sequence is a young man with type 1 diabetes. Specimen: naive CD4+ T cells from blood. The chain employs TRBV7-9 and TRBJ1-2, with unresolved D. The CDR3 is CASSEWAANYGYTF. CDR3 nucleotide sequence: TGTGCCAGCTCGGAGTGGGCCGCTAACTATGGCTACACCTTC.